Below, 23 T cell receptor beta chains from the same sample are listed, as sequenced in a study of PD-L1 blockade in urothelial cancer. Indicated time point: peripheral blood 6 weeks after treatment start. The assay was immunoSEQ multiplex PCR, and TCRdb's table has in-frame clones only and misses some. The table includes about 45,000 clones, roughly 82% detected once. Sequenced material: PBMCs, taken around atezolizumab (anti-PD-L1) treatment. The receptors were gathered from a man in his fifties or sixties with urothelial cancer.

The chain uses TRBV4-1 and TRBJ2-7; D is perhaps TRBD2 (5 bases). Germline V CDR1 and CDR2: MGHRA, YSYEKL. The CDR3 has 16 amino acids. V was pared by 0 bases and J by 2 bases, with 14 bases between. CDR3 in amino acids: CASSQDFPGSTYEQYF. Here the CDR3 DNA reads TGCGCCAGCAGCCAAGATTTCCCGGGGTCCACCTACGAGCAGTACTTC.

CDR3 residues: CASSAAETQYF. The CDR3 region has the DNA TGCGCCAGCAGCGCCGCGGAGACCCAGTACTTC. V usage is TRBV5-1 and J usage is TRBJ2-5; D gene unclear. Per germline, CDR1 SGHRS and CDR2 YFSETQ. The CDR3 spans 11 residues. V lost 4 bases, J lost 5 bases, and 6 bases lay in between.

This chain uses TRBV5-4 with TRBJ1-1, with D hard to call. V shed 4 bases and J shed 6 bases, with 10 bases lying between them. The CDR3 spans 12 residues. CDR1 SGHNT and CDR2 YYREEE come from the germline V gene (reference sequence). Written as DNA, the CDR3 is TGTGCCAGCAGCACGGGCGGGGCTGAAGCTTTCTTT. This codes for CASSTGGAEAFF.

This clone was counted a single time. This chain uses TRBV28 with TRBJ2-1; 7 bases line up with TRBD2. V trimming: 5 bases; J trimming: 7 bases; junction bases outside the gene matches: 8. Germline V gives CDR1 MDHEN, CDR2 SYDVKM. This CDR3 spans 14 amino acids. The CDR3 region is CASSPALSGNEQFF. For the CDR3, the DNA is TGTGCCAGCAGTCCAGCACTTAGCGGGAATGAGCAGTTCTTC.

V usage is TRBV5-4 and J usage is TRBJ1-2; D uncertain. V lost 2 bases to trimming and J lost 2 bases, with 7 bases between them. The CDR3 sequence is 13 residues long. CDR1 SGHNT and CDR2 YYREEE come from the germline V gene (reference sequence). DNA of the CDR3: TGTGCCAGCAGCTTTGTAGAAAACTATGGCTACACCTTC. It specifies CASSFVENYGYTF. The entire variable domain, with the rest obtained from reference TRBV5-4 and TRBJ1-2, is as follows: ETGVTQSPTHLIKTRGQQVTLRCSSQSGHNTVSWYQQALGQGPQFIFQYYREEENGRGNFPPRFSGLQFPNYSSELNVNALELDDSALYLCASSFVENYGYTFGSGTRLTVV.

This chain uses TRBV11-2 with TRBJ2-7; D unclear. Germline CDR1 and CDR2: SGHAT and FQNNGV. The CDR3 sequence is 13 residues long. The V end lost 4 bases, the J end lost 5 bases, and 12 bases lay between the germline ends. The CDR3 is CASSSRASHEQYF. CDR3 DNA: TGTGCCAGCAGCTCTAGAGCCTCTCACGAGCAGTACTTC. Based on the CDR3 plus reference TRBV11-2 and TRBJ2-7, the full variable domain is EAGVAQSPRYKIIEKRQSVAFWCNPISGHATLYWYQQILGQGPKLLIQFQNNGVVDDSQLPKDRFSAERLKGVDSTLKIQPAKLEDSAVYLCASSSRASHEQYFGPGTRLTVT.

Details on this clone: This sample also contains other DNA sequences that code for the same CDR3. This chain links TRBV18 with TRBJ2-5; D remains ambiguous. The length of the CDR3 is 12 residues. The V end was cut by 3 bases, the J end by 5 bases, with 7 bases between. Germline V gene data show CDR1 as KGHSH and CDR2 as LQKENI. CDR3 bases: TGTGCCAGCTCACCCAACGGGGAGACCCAGTACTTC. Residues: CASSPNGETQYF.

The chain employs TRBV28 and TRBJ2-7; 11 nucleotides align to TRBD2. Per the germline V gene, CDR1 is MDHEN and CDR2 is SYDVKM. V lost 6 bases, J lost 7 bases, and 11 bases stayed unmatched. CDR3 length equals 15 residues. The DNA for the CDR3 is TGTGCCAGCAGGAGCTCTCTAGCGGGAGGTAATGAGCAGTACTTC. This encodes CASRSSLAGGNEQYF.

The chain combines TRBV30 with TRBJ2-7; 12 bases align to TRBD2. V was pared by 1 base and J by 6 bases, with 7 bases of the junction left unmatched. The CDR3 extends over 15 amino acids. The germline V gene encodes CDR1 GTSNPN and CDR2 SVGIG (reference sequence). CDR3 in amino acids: CAWSAPTSGRIEQYF. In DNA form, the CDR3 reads TGTGCCTGGAGTGCCCCGACTAGCGGGAGAATCGAGCAGTACTTC.

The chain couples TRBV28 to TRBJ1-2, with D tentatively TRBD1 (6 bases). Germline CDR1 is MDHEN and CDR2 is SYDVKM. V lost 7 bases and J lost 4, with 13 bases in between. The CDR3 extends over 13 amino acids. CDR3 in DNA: TGTGCCAGCACCCAAGGGGGGGGCTATGGCTACACCTTC. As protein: CASTQGGGYGYTF.

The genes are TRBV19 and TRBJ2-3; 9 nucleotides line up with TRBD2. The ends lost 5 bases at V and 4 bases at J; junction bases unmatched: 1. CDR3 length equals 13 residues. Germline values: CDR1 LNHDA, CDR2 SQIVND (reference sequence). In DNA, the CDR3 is TGTGCCAGTAGTCGCGGGAGGGCAGATACGCAGTATTTT. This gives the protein CASSRGRADTQYF.

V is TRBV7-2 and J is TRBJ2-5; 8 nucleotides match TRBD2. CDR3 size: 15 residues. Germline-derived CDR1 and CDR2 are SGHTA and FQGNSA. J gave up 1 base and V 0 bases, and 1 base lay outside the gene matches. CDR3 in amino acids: CASSLAGGGQETQYF. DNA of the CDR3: TGTGCCAGCAGCTTAGCCGGGGGGGGCCAAGAGACCCAGTACTTC.

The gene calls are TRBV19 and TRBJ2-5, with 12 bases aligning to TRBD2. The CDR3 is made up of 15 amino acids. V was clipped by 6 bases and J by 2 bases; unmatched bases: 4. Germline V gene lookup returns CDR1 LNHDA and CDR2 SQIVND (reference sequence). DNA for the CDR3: TGTGCCAGTAGCCTAGCGGGGGGGGAGCAAGAGACCCAGTACTTC. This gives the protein CASSLAGGEQETQYF.

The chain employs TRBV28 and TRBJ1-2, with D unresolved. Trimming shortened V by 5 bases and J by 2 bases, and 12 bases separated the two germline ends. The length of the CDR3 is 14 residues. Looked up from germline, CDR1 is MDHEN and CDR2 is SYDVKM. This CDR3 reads CASSPPAENYGYTF. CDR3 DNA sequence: TGTGCCAGCAGTCCCCCGGCGGAGAACTATGGCTACACCTTC.

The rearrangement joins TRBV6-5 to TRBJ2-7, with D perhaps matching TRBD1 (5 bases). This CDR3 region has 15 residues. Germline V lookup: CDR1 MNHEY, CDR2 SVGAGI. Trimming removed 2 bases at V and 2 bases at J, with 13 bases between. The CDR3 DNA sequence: TGTGCCAGCAGTTACGGGTCCGGACAAACCTACGAGCAGTACTTC. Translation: CASSYGSGQTYEQYF.

Here the CDR3 reads CASSPGTPQREQYF. DNA of the CDR3: TGTGCCAGCAGCCCCGGGACACCACAGAGAGAGCAGTACTTC. The J gene is TRBJ2-7, the V gene TRBV7-9; tentative D call: TRBD1 (6 bases). Between the trimmed V and J ends, which lost 5 bases and 7 bases, there was a span of 18 bases. The CDR3 consists of 14 residues. From germline, CDR1 is SEHNR and CDR2 FQNEAQ (reference sequence). Combining the CDR3 with reference TRBV7-9 and TRBJ2-7 gives the whole variable domain DTGVSQNPRHKITKRGQNVTFRCDPISEHNRLYWYRQTLGQGPEFLTYFQNEAQLEKSRLLSDRFSAERPKGSFSTLEIQRTEQGDSAMYLCASSPGTPQREQYFGPGTRLTVT.

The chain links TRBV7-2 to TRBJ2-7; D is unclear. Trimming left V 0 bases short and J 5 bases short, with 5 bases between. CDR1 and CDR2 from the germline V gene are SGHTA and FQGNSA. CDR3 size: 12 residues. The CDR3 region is CASSLASNEQYF. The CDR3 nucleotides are TGTGCCAGCAGCTTAGCAAGCAACGAGCAGTACTTC.

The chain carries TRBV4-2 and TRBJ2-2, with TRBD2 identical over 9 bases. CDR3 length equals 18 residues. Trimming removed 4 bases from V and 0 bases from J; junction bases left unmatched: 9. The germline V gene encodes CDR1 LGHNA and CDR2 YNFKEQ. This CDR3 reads CASSPERTSASNTGELFF. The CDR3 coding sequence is TGTGCCAGCAGCCCAGAGAGGACTAGCGCTTCGAACACCGGGGAGCTGTTTTTT.

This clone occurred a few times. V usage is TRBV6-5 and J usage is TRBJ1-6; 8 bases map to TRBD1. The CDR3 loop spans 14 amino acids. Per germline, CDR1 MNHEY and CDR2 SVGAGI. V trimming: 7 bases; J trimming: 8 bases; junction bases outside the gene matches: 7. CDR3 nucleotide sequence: TGTGCCAGCACCCGGACAGGGCTGGATTCACCCCTCCACTTT. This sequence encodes CASTRTGLDSPLHF.

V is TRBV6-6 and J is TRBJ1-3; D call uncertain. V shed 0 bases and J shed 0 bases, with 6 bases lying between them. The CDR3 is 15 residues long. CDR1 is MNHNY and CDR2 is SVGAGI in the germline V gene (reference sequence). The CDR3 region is CASSYSTASGNTIYF. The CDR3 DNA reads TGTGCCAGCAGTTACTCAACTGCCTCTGGAAACACCATATATTTT.

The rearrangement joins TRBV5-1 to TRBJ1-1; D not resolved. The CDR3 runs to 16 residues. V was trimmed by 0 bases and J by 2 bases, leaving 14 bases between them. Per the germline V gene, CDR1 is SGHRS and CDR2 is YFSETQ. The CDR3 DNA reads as TGCGCCAGCAGCTTGGCCCCAACGACAAGCAACACTGAAGCTTTCTTT. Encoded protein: CASSLAPTTSNTEAFF.

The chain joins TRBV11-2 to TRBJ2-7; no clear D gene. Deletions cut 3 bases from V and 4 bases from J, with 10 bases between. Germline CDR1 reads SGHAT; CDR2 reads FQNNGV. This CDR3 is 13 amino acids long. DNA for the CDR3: TGTGCCAGCAGCTTGGTCCCCCAGTACGAGCAGTACTTC. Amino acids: CASSLVPQYEQYF.

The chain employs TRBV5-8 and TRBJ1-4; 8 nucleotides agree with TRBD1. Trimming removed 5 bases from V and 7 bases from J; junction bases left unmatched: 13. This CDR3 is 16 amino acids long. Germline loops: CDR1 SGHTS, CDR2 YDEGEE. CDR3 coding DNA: TGTGCCAGCAGGCCTCCTACCGGGACAGGAAGTGAAAAACTGTTTTTT. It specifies CASRPPTGTGSEKLFF.